This T cell receptor beta chain was recovered during a study of blood T cell repertoires in COVID-19. Study overall: T cells, B-cell-depleted T cells, or PBMCs provided the cDNA or gDNA that served as material.

A Seattle source enrolled patients during active infection and followed them longitudinally. The repertoire was sequenced with immunoSEQ multiplex PCR; TCRdb's copy has only in-frame clones and lacks some. Of about 150,000 clones listed, 85% to 90% are singletons. Germline loops: CDR1 LGHDT, CDR2 YNNKEL (reference sequence). The CDR3 sequence is 11 residues long. V gave up 3 bases and J gave up 14 bases, with 11 bases separating them. This clone is a singleton in its sample. The source material was peripheral blood. This receptor was obtained from a man between 18 and 35 years old with COVID-19, enrolled during active disease. The chain has TRBV3-1 (or the pseudogene TRBV3-2) and TRBJ2-1; weak D call: TRBD2 (5 bases). The CDR3 region has the DNA TGTGCCAGCAGCCAGACTATCCGAAAGTTCTTC. As protein: CASSQTIRKFF.